The 15 T cell receptor beta chains reported below all come from one sample, sequenced in a study of regulatory T cells in long-lasting Graves disease. With iRepertoire HTBI primers and Arm-PCR of CDR3 regions, TCR beta libraries were built. TCRdb recomputed calls from the multiplex PCR reads with MiXCR, one row per CDR3 protein. The top ten clones hold 25% to 35% of a sample with roughly 300,000 distinct CDR3 sequences, around 20% of them seen once. Time point given: persistent/refractory GD, antithyroid drugs over 5 years with positive TRAb. The authors made the TCR library using RNA they extracted from PBMCs. The sample here was peripheral blood mononuclear cells (PBMCs), taken when the disease was refractory, from a patient treated with antithyroid drugs. These receptors were obtained from a female donor with Graves disease.

The chain employs TRBV14 and TRBJ2-5; 11 nucleotides align to TRBD2. CDR3 length: 16 residues. Trimming cost V 0 bases and J 6 bases; bases outside gene matches: 6. Germline CDR1 is SGHDN and CDR2 is FVKESK. CDR3: CASSQEGASGRKTQYF. Written as DNA, the CDR3 is TGTGCCAGCAGCCAAGAGGGGGCTAGCGGGAGGAAGACCCAGTACTTC.

Many counts were recorded for this clonotype. The chain recombines TRBV2 with TRBJ1-2; no firm D call. In germline, CDR1 is SNHLY, CDR2 FYNNEI. The CDR3 is made up of 13 amino acids. The CDR3 reads CAIPRSLNYGYTF. CDR3 DNA: TGTGCGATTCCACGGAGCCTCAACTATGGCTACACCTTC.

This clonotype was found a few times. The V call is TRBV18, the J call TRBJ2-7; D is uncertain. From germline, CDR1 is KGHSH and CDR2 LQKENI. Trimming pared 6 bases from V and 12 bases from J, leaving 21 bases between. This CDR3 contains 13 residues. The CDR3 region is CASSPAFDRLRYF. The CDR3 bases are TGTGCCAGCTCTCCTGCGTTCGACCGATTGCGGTACTTC.

This clonotype showed up just a few times. The V call is TRBV29-1, the J call TRBJ1-1; TRBD1 matches 9 bases. The trim removed 5 bases at V and 5 bases at J, leaving 6 bases unmatched. This CDR3 has 13 residues. Germline values: CDR1 SQVTM, CDR2 ANQGSEA. This CDR3 is CSVRDRAPTEAFF. The CDR3 DNA reads as TGCAGCGTTCGGGACAGGGCACCTACTGAAGCTTTCTTT. Looking up the rest from reference TRBV29-1 and TRBJ1-1 gives the full variable domain: SAVISQKPSRDICQRGTSLTIQCQVDSQVTMMFWYRQQPGQSLTLIATANQGSEATYESGFVIDKFPISRPNLTFSTLTVSNMSPEDSSIYLCSVRDRAPTEAFFGQGTRLTVV.

The chain couples TRBV10-2 to TRBJ1-1, with 7 bases identical to TRBD1. The CDR3 loop spans 14 amino acids. From germline, CDR1 is WSHSY and CDR2 SAAADI. J gave up 5 bases and V 2 bases, and 5 bases lay outside the gene matches. This CDR3 is CASSETGVRTEAFF. The CDR3, as DNA: TGCGCCAGCAGTGAGACAGGGGTGCGGACTGAAGCTTTCTTT.

The chain is built from TRBV19 and TRBJ1-2; D not certain. The CDR3 runs 13 residues. Trimming took 3 bases from V and 4 from J, leaving 9 bases between them. Germline loops: CDR1 LNHDA, CDR2 SQIVND (reference sequence). DNA of the CDR3: TGTGCCAGTAGTATGGAGGGATTCTATGGCTACACCTTC. Protein sequence: CASSMEGFYGYTF.

The chain is built from TRBV18 and TRBJ1-3; D is perhaps TRBD1 (5 bases). Deletions cut 3 bases from V and 2 bases from J, with 11 bases between. The CDR3 consists of 15 residues. Germline CDR1 KGHSH, CDR2 LQKENI. The CDR3 DNA follows: TGTGCCAGCTCACCCGCGACGGACACTGGAAACACCATATATTTT. Protein sequence: CASSPATDTGNTIYF.

This clonotype was seen at least ten times. The V call is TRBV10-3, the J call TRBJ1-5; 7 bases agree with TRBD1. Germline CDR1 and CDR2: ENHRY and SYGVKD. Trimming cost V 6 bases and J 2 bases; bases outside gene matches: 7. This CDR3 is built from 15 residues. CDR3 in amino acids: CAISDRESGNQPQHF. DNA of the CDR3: TGTGCCATCAGCGACAGGGAGTCGGGCAATCAGCCCCAGCATTTT.

The V gene is TRBV4-1, the J gene TRBJ1-2; D gene uncertain. With 1 base removed from V and 5 bases from J, the gap between germline ends came to 14 bases. Germline-derived CDR1 and CDR2 are MGHRA and YSYEKL. CDR3 length: 15 amino acids. The CDR3 reads CASSQGSRTVYGYTF. CDR3 bases: TGCGCCAGCAGCCAAGGGAGTCGGACGGTATATGGCTACACCTTC.

The chain recombines TRBV6-1 with TRBJ2-5, with a possible D match to TRBD2 (6 bases). CDR3 length equals 16 residues. From germline, CDR1 is MNHNS and CDR2 SASEGT. Trimming took off 5 bases at V and 1 base at J, with 17 bases between the two ends. The CDR3 nucleotides are TGTGCCAGCAGTAGTCGGACTACCGTACTCCAAGAGACCCAGTACTTC. This gives the protein CASSSRTTVLQETQYF.

The chain is built from TRBV7-9 and TRBJ2-5, with D possibly being TRBD2 (6 bases). CDR3 length: 14 residues. CDR1 is SEHNR, CDR2 FQNEAQ, per germline (reference sequence). V lost 5 bases and J lost 5, with 15 bases in between. The CDR3 DNA is TGTGCCAGCAGCCCGGACGGCGGAGGGGAGACCCAGTACTTC. This sequence encodes CASSPDGGGETQYF. Full variable domain (remainder filled in from reference TRBV7-9 and TRBJ2-5): DTGVSQNPRHKITKRGQNVTFRCDPISEHNRLYWYRQTLGQGPEFLTYFQNEAQLEKSRLLSDRFSAERPKGSFSTLEIQRTEQGDSAMYLCASSPDGGGETQYFGPGTRLLVL.

This clonotype has at least ten counts. This chain uses TRBV12-3 or TRBV12-4 with TRBJ1-1; D gene uncertain. V lost 0 bases to trimming and J lost 11 bases, with 10 bases between them. CDR3 length: 12 residues. The CDR3 DNA reads as TGTGCCAGCAGTTTAGCGGCGGCCGGGGCTTTCTTT. Translation: CASSLAAAGAFF.

About this clonotype itself: A much larger clone differs from this one at a single base, so this may be a read error. The conserved final phenylalanine or tryptophan is absent from the CDR3, which likely points to a read error. The J gene is TRBJ2-7, the V gene TRBV6-2 or TRBV6-3; 11 bases are a match to TRBD2. The junction had 1 base not matched to a gene; V was cut back by 6 bases and J by 0 bases. CDR1 is MNHEY, CDR2 SVGEGT, per germline. This CDR3 has 14 residues. In DNA form, the CDR3 reads TGTGCCAGCAGGACTAGCGGGATCTCCTACGAGCAGTACCTC. It codes for CASRTSGISYEQYL.

This clonotype was found many times. The CDR3 protein is CASSQGISSYEQYF. The CDR3 DNA follows: TGTGCCAGCAGCCAAGGGATTAGCTCCTACGAGCAGTACTTC. The chain links TRBV13 to TRBJ2-7; no firm D call. Germline V lookup: CDR1 PRHDT, CDR2 FYEKMQ (reference sequence). The CDR3 sequence is 14 residues long. The V end was cut by 5 bases, the J end by 0 bases, with 11 bases between.

This clonotype has more than one count but fewer than ten. V is TRBV29-1 and J is TRBJ2-1; the match to TRBD1 covers 7 bases. The CDR3 spans 12 residues. The V and J ends lost 4 bases and 8 bases, in that order; junction bases with no gene match: 5. Looked up from germline, CDR1 is SQVTM and CDR2 is ANQGSEA. DNA of the CDR3: TGCAGCGTTGGTAACAGGGGTGATGAGCAGTTCTTC. This gives the protein CSVGNRGDEQFF.